This T cell receptor beta chain comes out of a study of T cell responses to AZD1222 COVID-19 vaccine (dated by TCRdb to the early 2020s). General notes on the study: AZD1222 recipients with second doses at about 4 weeks or about 12 weeks were pooled, because spike-specific TCR depth and breadth did not differ between schedules. Trial participants were enrolled by age into 18-55, 56-69 and 70-plus year subgroups, with roughly 150, 30 and 60 TCR-sequenced participants respectively. A total of 233 trial participants underwent TCR sequencing, of whom around 200 received two doses of AZD1222 and some 25 received two doses of the MenACWY control vaccine. Broad study findings and their caveats: After two AZD1222 doses, both the breadth and the depth of spike-specific TCRs were significantly higher than at day 0 and than in MenACWY recipients. Epitopes outside the regions mutated in the B.1.351 and B.1.1.7 variants were reportedly recognized by nearly half of the unique spike-specific TCRs. Most participants were white British and females outnumbered males, and the authors suggested that clonal diversity may have been underestimated. The 56-69-year group was small, and its depth increase did not reach significance, likely because of low power. Conclusions about previously exposed vaccinees were limited because only six or seven AZD1222 recipients were SARS-CoV-2 seropositive at baseline. Vaccine-associated CD4 TCRs spanned the whole spike protein, with dominant responses in regions 160-218 and 743-854. No day 14 peak-response samples were available, so repertoires were characterized only after the peak T cell response.

The time point label corresponds to: baseline before first vaccination. The vaccinee samples were drawn from two UK trials, COV001 and COV002, one of which was a single-blind randomized controlled phase 2/3 trial testing AZD1222 (ChAdOx1 nCoV-19) in healthy adults. Trial participant PBMC samples were collected at day 0 and day 28 after the second dose for TCRbeta chain sequencing. The CDR3 regions of human TCRbeta chains were analyzed by immunosequencing. The authors' analysis ran thus. Repertoire TCRs were checked for matches against a reference library of SARS-CoV-2-specific TCRs that had been generated using the MIRA antigen-specificity platform. Breadth was defined as the fraction of unique TCRs that were SARS-CoV-2-associated. Depth was defined as the fraction of total T cells that were SARS-CoV-2-associated. Using the MIRA data, every spike-specific TCR was mapped to the spike region that the TCR reacted to and assigned to either a CD4 or a CD8 class. Log10-transformed breadth and depth values were compared by one-way ANOVA with Sidak's multiple comparisons tests. This immuneACCESS table, as held by TCRdb, lists in-frame sequences with V and J called but not all clones. Of the missing ones, under half trace to an unresolved V gene in checked studies; the others have no known cause. Clonal size and the V and J genes are those of that table, whereas D and trimming came from the DNA. The sample records 90,000 to 130,000 clones, around 81% of which are singletons. Clones ranked in the top ten supply less than 5% of the sample.

In the case of this clone: This clone's antigen is unknown. The record has no base qualities; no much larger clone is one base away.

The sequenced sample was peripheral blood, obtained on day 0 of AZD1222 vaccination. This TCR was sampled from an adult in good health.

The DNA sequence is as follows: TGTGCCATCAGTGAGCGGGACAGGACTTTGAACACTGAAGCTTTCTTT. This codes for CAISERDRTLNTEAFF. Recombination linked TRBV10-3 to TRBJ1-1; TRBD1 aligns with 8 central bases. CDR3 length: 16 amino acids, cysteine to phenylalanine. Of the read, only the CDR3 DNA is kept; its 48 bases are in frame from base 1. CDR1 ENHRY and CDR2 SYGVKD were looked up in the germline V gene. Germline trimming: 2 bases from V, 0 bases from J; junction bases outside gene matches: 5.